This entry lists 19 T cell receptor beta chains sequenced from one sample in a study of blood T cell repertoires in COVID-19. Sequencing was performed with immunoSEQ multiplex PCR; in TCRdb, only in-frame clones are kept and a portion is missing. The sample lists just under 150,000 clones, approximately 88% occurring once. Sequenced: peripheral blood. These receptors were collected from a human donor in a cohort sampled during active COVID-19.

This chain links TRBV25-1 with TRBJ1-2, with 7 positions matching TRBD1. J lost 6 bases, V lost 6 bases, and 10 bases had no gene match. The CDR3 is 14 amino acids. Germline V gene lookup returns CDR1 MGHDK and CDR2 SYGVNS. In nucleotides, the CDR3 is TGTGCCAGCAGCATAGGACAGGTACAGAATGGCTACACCTTC. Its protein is CASSIGQVQNGYTF.

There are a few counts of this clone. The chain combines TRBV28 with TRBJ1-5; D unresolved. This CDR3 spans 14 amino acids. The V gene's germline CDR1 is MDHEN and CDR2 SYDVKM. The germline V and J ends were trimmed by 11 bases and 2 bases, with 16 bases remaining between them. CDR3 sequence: CAGNEAKGNQPQHF. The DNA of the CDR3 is TGTGCCGGCAACGAGGCTAAGGGCAATCAGCCCCAGCATTTT.

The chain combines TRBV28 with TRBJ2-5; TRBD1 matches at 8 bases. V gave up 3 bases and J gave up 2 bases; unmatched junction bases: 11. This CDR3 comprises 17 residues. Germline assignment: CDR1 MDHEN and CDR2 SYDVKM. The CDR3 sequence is CASSLLGPRTGQETQYF. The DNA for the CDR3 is TGTGCCAGCAGTTTGCTTGGCCCTAGGACAGGGCAAGAGACCCAGTACTTC.

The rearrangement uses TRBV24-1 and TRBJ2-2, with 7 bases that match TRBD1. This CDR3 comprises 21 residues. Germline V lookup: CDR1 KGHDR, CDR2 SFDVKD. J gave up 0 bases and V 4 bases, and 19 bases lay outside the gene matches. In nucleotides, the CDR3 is TGTGCCACCAGTGACCTGGCTCCGGGACAGACGGAGATTCCGAACACCGGGGAGCTGTTTTTT. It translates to CATSDLAPGQTEIPNTGELFF.

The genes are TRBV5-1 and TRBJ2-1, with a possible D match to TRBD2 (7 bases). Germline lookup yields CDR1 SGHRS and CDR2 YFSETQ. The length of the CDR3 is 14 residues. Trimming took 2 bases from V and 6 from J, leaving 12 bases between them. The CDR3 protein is CASSFGGPFNEQFF. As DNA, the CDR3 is TGCGCCAGCAGCTTCGGGGGGCCCTTCAATGAGCAGTTCTTC.

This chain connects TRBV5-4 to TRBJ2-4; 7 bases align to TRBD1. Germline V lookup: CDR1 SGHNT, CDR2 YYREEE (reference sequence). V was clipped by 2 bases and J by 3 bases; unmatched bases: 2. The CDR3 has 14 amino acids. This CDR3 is CASSLGQDKNIQYF. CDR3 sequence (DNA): TGTGCCAGCAGCTTAGGACAGGACAAAAACATTCAGTACTTC. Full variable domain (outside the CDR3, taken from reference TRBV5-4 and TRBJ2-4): ETGVTQSPTHLIKTRGQQVTLRCSSQSGHNTVSWYQQALGQGPQFIFQYYREEENGRGNFPPRFSGLQFPNYSSELNVNALELDDSALYLCASSLGQDKNIQYFGAGTRLSVL.

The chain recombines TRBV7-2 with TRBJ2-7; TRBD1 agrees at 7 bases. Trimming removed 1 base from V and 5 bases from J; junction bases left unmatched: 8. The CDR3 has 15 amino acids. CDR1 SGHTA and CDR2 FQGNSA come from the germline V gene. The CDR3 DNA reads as TGTGCCAGCAGCTTAGAGGCGACAGGGTCCCACGAGCAGTACTTC. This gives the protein CASSLEATGSHEQYF.

CDR3 nucleotides: TGCGCCAGCAGCTTGGGACCTCGTGGAGGGCTTAATGAAAAACTGTTTTTT. Translation: CASSLGPRGGLNEKLFF. The rearrangement uses TRBV5-1 and TRBJ1-4; D is undetermined. Germline CDR1 and CDR2: SGHRS and YFSETQ. V was shortened by 0 bases and J by 4 bases, with 16 bases between the two germline ends. The CDR3 contains 17 residues.

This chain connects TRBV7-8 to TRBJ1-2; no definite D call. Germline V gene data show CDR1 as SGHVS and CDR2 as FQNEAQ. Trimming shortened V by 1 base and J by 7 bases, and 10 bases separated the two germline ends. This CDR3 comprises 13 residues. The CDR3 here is CASSLDDGSGYTF. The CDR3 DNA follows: TGTGCCAGCAGCTTAGATGACGGGAGTGGCTACACCTTC.

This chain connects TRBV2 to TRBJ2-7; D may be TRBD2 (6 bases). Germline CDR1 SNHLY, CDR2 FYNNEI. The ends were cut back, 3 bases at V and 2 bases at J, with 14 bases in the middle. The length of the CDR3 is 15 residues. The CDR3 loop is CASSEGGPLTYEQYF. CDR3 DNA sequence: TGTGCCAGCAGTGAGGGGGGTCCGCTTACCTACGAGCAGTACTTC.

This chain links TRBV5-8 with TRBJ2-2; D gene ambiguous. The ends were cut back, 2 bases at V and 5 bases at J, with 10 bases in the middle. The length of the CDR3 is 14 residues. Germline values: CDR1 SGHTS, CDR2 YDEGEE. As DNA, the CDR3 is TGTGCCAGCAGCTTCTATAAATTAACCGGGGAGCTGTTTTTT. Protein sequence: CASSFYKLTGELFF.

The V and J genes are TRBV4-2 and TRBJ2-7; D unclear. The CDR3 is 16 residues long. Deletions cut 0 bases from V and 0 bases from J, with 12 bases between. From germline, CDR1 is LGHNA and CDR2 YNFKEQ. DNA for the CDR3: TGTGCCAGCAGCCAAGACGCGGTTGCCAGCTCCTACGAGCAGTACTTC. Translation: CASSQDAVASSYEQYF.

This CDR3 is CASSLAGGLDTQYF. The CDR3 DNA reads TGCGCCAGTTCACTAGCGGGGGGGCTGGATACGCAGTATTTT. The chain couples TRBV5-1 to TRBJ2-3, with 13 positions matching TRBD2. In germline, CDR1 is SGHRS, CDR2 YFSETQ. The CDR3 contains 14 residues. The V gene end was trimmed by 8 bases and the J gene end by 6 bases; junction bases not matched to a gene: 6.

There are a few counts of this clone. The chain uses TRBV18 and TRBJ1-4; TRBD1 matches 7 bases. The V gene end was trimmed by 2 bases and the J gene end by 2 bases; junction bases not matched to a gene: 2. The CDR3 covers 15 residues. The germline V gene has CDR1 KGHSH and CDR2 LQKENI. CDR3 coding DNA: TGTGCCAGCTCACCAGCGGGACAGACTAATGAAAAACTGTTTTTT. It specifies CASSPAGQTNEKLFF.

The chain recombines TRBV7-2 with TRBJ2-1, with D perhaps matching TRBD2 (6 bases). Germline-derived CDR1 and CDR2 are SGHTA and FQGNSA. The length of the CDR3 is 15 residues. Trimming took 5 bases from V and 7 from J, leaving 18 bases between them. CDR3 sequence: CASSTGLLLGNEQFF. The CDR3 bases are TGTGCCAGCAGCACGGGACTTTTACTAGGAAATGAGCAGTTCTTC.

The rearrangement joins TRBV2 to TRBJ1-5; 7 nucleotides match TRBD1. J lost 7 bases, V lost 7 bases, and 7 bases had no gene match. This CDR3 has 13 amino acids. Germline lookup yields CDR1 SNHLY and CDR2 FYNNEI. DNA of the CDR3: TGTGCCAGCAAACGAGACAGGGAACAGCCCCAGCATTTT. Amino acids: CASKRDREQPQHF. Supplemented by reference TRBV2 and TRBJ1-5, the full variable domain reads EPEVTQTPSHQVTQMGQEVILRCVPISNHLYFYWYRQILGQKVEFLVSFYNNEISEKSEIFDDQFSVERPDGSNFTLKIRSTKLEDSAMYFCASKRDREQPQHFGDGTRLSIL.

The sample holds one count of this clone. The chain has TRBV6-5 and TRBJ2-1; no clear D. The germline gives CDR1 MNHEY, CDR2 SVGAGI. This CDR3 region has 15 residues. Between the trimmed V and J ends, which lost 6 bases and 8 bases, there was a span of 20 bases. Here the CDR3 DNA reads TGTGCCAGCAGCTGGATTAGCCGGCAAGGCGATGAGCAGTTCTTC. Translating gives CASSWISRQGDEQFF.

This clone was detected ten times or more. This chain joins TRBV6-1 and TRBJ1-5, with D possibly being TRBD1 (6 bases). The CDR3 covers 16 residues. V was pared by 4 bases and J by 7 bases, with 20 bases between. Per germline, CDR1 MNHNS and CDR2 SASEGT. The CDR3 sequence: CASSGKQGRLGQPQHF. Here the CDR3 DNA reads TGTGCCAGCAGTGGCAAACAGGGCCGTCTTGGCCAGCCCCAGCATTTT.

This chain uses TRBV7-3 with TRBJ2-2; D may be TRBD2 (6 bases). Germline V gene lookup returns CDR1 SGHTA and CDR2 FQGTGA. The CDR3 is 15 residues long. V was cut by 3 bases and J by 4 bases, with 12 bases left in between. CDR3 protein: CASSLGGRATGELFF. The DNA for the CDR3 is TGTGCCAGCAGCTTGGGGGGACGCGCCACCGGGGAGCTGTTTTTT.